The text below deals with one T cell receptor (beta chain). The antigen is not known. This record comes from a study of OX40 agonist ivuxolimab in advanced cancers. Study in general: The dose-escalation cohort was about 87% male, with a mean age of around 60 years, ranging about 23 to 90. General study findings and limits: Dosing at 0.1 to 3.0 mg/kg was accompanied by clonal expansion of CD4+ and CD8+ blood T cells by week 6. The study found that CD8+ T cells averaged more expanded clones than CD4+. What antigens the expanded peripheral T cells recognized was never established.

The protocol was immunoSEQ multiplex PCR, while the TCRdb copy is restricted to in-frame clones and leaves out a portion. The sample carries almost 70,000 clones, roughly 90% recorded once. The CDR3 loop spans 13 amino acids. The ends were cut back, 7 bases at V and 3 bases at J, with 10 bases in the middle. From germline, CDR1 is MNHNY and CDR2 SVGAGI (reference sequence). This TCR derives from an adult with an advanced solid tumor such as melanoma, head and neck, liver or kidney cancer. This chain connects TRBV6-6 to TRBJ1-5, with D hard to call. The sequencing used CD4+ or CD8+ T cells sorted from blood, collected in a trial of the OX40 agonist ivuxolimab. In DNA, the CDR3 is TGTGCCAGCAAGATGAACCCCAATCAGCCCCAGCATTTT. Encoded protein: CASKMNPNQPQHF.